This T cell receptor (beta chain) was found in a study of shared clonotypes between healthy human individuals. Deep-level settings were used for running the assay. Using immunoSEQ multiplex PCR, the repertoire was profiled, and TCRdb retains in-frame clones only, with some absent. The sample holds some 2,500,000 clones, 80% to 95% seen once. V trimming: 5 bases; J trimming: 0 bases; junction bases outside the gene matches: 8. This CDR3 region has 17 residues. The germline V gene encodes CDR1 SEHNR and CDR2 FQNEAQ (reference sequence). The genes are TRBV7-9 and TRBJ1-1; the match to TRBD1 covers 11 bases. The source is a man aged 18-30 years in good health. Some clones in this sample may be carry-over from other donors' samples. Input material: naive CD4+ T cells from PBMCs. Subset: CD45RA+ positively selected. CDR3 DNA: TGTGCCAGCAGCCCCGGGACAGGGGGGCACATGAACACTGAAGCTTTCTTT. This gives the protein CASSPGTGGHMNTEAFF.